This T cell receptor (beta chain) was profiled in a study of cytomegalovirus exposure and HLA in healthy donors. Use of 60 Vbeta and 13 Jbeta primers characterized the PCR. Only in-frame clones appear in the TCRdb table, and some are missing; sequencing was by immunoSEQ multiplex PCR. The listing contains around 64,000 clones. Concerning this clone: Its antigen remains unidentified.

Study results and caveats: The study put 150 or so TCR beta chains on its list as cytomegalovirus-associated. Researchers had no immune exposure information except CMV serostatus available. In vitro testing confirmed three CMV-associated chains as specific for CMV antigens. Highly shared variants forming one cluster were likely a sequencing artifact.

This CDR3 has 13 amino acids. The V and J ends lost 6 bases and 7 bases respectively, with 15 bases between them. CDR1 is SEHNR and CDR2 is FQNEAQ in the germline V gene (reference sequence). This chain links TRBV7-9 with TRBJ1-1, with D perhaps TRBD1 (6 bases). The sequencing input was PBMCs. This clonotype was obtained from a female donor in good health and CMV-seropositive. In DNA form, the CDR3 reads TGTGCCAGCAGATGGGGAGAGGGGGATGAAGCTTTCTTT. It specifies CASRWGEGDEAFF. Full variable domain (remainder filled in from reference TRBV7-9 and TRBJ1-1): DTGVSQNPRHKITKRGQNVTFRCDPISEHNRLYWYRQTLGQGPEFLTYFQNEAQLEKSRLLSDRFSAERPKGSFSTLEIQRTEQGDSAMYLCASRWGEGDEAFFGQGTRLTVV.